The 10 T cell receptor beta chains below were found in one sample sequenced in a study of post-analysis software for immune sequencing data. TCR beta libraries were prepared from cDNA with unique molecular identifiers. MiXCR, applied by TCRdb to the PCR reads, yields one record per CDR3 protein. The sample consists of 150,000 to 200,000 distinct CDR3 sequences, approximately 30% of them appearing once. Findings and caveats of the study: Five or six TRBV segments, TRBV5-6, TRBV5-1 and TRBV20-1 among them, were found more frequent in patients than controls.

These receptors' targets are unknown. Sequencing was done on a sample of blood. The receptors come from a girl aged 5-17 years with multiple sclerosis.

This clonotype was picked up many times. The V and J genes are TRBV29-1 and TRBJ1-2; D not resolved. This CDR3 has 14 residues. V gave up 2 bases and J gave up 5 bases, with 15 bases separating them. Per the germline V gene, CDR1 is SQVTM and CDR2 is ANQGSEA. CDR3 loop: CSVEPGGGYYGYTF. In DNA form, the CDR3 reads TGCAGCGTTGAACCGGGAGGCGGATATTATGGCTACACCTTC.

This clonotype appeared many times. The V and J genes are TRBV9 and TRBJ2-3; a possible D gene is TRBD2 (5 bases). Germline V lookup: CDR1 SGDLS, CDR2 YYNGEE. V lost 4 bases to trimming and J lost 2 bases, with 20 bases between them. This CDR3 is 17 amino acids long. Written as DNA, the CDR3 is TGTGCCAGCAGCACAAGTAGTGGGCTAGCCCCCACAGATACGCAGTATTTT. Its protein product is CASSTSSGLAPTDTQYF.

The CDR3 reads CSARLVTDPSGSPLHF. The CDR3 nucleotides are TGCAGTGCTAGATTAGTGACAGACCCTAGTGGCTCACCCCTCCACTTT. This chain joins TRBV20-1 and TRBJ1-6, with D perhaps TRBD1 (5 bases). The V end lost 2 bases, the J end lost 10 bases, and 21 bases lay between the germline ends. The CDR3 is made up of 16 amino acids. Germline values: CDR1 DFQATT, CDR2 SNEGSKA (reference sequence).

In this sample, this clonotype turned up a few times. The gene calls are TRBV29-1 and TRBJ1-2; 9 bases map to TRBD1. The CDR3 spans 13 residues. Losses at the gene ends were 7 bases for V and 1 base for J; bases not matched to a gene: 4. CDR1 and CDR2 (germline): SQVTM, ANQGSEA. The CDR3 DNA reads TGCAGCGCTCGGACAGGGGATAACTATGGCTACACCTTC. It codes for CSARTGDNYGYTF.

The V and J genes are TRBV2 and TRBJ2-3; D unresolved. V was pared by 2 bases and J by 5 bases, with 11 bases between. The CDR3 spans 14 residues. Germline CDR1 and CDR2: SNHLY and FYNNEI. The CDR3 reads CASSERPLLDTQYF. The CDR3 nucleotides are TGTGCCAGCAGTGAAAGACCACTACTAGATACGCAGTATTTT.

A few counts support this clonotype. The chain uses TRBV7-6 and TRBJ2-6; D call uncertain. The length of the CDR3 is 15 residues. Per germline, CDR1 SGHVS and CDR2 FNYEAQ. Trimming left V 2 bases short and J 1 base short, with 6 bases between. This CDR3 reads CASSLNGSGANVLTF. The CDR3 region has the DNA TGTGCCAGCAGCTTAAATGGGTCTGGGGCCAACGTCCTGACTTTC.

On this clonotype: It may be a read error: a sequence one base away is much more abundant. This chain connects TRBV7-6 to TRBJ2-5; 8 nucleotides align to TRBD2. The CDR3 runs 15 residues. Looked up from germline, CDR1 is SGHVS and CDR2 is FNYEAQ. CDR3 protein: CASGLERGIYETQYF. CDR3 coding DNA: TGTGCCAGCGGCTTAGAGCGGGGGATATATGAGACCCAGTACTTC.

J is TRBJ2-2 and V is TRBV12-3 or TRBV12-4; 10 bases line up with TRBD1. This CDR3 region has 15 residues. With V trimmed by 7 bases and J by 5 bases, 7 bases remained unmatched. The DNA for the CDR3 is TGTGCCAGCACTATGGGACAGGGGAGTACCGGGGAGCTGTTTTTT. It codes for CASTMGQGSTGELFF.

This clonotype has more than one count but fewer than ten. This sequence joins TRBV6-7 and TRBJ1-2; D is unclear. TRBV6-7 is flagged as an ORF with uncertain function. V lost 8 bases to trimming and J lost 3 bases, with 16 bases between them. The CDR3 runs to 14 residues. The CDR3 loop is CASPCPLGYYGYTF. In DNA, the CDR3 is TGTGCCAGCCCCTGCCCCCTTGGATACTATGGCTACACCTTC.

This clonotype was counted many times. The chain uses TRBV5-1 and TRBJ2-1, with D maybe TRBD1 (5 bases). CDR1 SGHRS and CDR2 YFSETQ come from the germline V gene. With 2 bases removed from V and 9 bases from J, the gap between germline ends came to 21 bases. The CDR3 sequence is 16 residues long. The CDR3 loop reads CASSLRGDSRAPEQFF. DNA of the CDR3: TGCGCCAGCAGCTTACGCGGTGACAGTCGGGCTCCTGAGCAGTTCTTC.